This passage covers 10 T cell receptor beta chains from one sample sequenced in a study of T cell responses to AZD1222 COVID-19 vaccine. Some clones are missing from TCRdb's copy, which holds only in-frame ones; the method was immunoSEQ multiplex PCR. The sample holds fewer than 130,000 clones; around 85% are singletons and the top ten take 4% to 5%. The sequencing used peripheral blood, collected on day 0 of AZD1222 vaccination. The receptors derive from an adult in good health.

The J gene is TRBJ1-1, the V gene TRBV14; D might be TRBD1 (5 bases). This CDR3 is built from 14 residues. Trimming took 5 bases from V and 5 from J, leaving 15 bases between them. Germline CDR1 reads SGHDN; CDR2 reads FVKESK. The CDR3, as DNA: TGTGCCAGCAGCGAACGTCCGGGGGGTACTGAAGCTTTCTTT. Protein sequence: CASSERPGGTEAFF. Combining the CDR3 with reference TRBV14 and TRBJ1-1 gives the whole variable domain EAGVTQFPSHSVIEKGQTVTLRCDPISGHDNLYWYRRVMGKEIKFLLHFVKESKQDESGMPNNRFLAERTGGTYSTLKVQPAELEDSGVYFCASSERPGGTEAFFGQGTRLTVV.

This chain joins TRBV19 and TRBJ2-2; TRBD1 aligns across 12 bases. CDR1 and CDR2 from the germline V gene are LNHDA and SQIVND (reference sequence). V gave up 6 bases and J gave up 4 bases; unmatched junction bases: 6. The length of the CDR3 is 16 residues. In DNA, the CDR3 is TGTGCCAGTAGGCCGGGACAGGGGGCGAGCACCGGGGAGCTGTTTTTT. This codes for CASRPGQGASTGELFF.

This chain uses TRBV6-5 with TRBJ1-1; D ambiguous. Germline CDR1 and CDR2: MNHEY and SVGAGI. The V end lost 10 bases, the J end lost 2 bases, and 17 bases lay between the germline ends. This CDR3 spans 14 amino acids. The CDR3 spells CATYTGRANTEAFF. The CDR3 bases are TGTGCCACCTACACCGGAAGGGCTAACACTGAAGCTTTCTTT.

The chain combines TRBV5-8 with TRBJ1-4, with D hard to call. The V and J ends lost 5 bases and 4 bases respectively, with 15 bases between them. The germline V gene encodes CDR1 SGHTS and CDR2 YDEGEE. The CDR3 totals 15 residues. The CDR3 coding sequence is TGTGCCAGCAGTTTTGTGAGGGTGGATAATGAAAAACTGTTTTTT. Its translation is CASSFVRVDNEKLFF.

This chain joins TRBV19 and TRBJ1-5; 7 bases fit TRBD1. The CDR3 covers 18 residues. The ends lost 5 bases at V and 1 base at J; junction bases unmatched: 14. Germline V gene sequence: CDR1 LNHDA, CDR2 SQIVND (reference sequence). Here the CDR3 DNA reads TGTGCCAGTAGTCTTAACTCAGACAGGGCGTTCAGCAATCAGCCCCAGCATTTT. Residues: CASSLNSDRAFSNQPQHF.

The DNA of the CDR3 is TGTGCCAGCAGCTTGGGGGGGTCCACCGGGGAGCTGTTTTTT. Its translation is CASSLGGSTGELFF. V and J are TRBV7-2 and TRBJ2-2, with 7 bases aligning to TRBD2. The V and J ends lost 3 bases and 4 bases, in that order; junction bases with no gene match: 2. This CDR3 is 14 amino acids long. Looked up from germline, CDR1 is SGHTA and CDR2 is FQGNSA.

V is TRBV4-3 and J is TRBJ1-2; 8 bases are shared with TRBD1. V gave up 1 base and J gave up 0 bases; unmatched junction bases: 4. The CDR3 totals 16 residues. Germline V gene data show CDR1 as LGHNA and CDR2 as YSLEER. The CDR3 sequence: CASSQVGQGSNYGYTF. For the CDR3, the DNA is TGCGCCAGCAGCCAAGTCGGACAGGGTTCTAACTATGGCTACACCTTC.

The chain has TRBV21-1 and TRBJ2-2; the table's TRBD2 call for D was not verified on the DNA. TRBV21-1 is shown as a pseudogene. The CDR3 loop spans 16 amino acids. Here the CDR3 reads CASSKGAGGRTGELFF. As DNA, the CDR3 is TGTGCCAGCAGCAAAGGGGCAGGAGGTCGCACCGGGGAGCTGTTTTTT.

The sample holds one count of this clone. This chain links TRBV7-9 with TRBJ2-1, with TRBD2 as a possible D gene (7 bases). This CDR3 spans 17 amino acids. Trimming took off 1 base at V and 7 bases at J, with 20 bases between the two ends. Germline-derived CDR1 and CDR2 are SEHNR and FQNEAQ (reference sequence). The DNA of the CDR3 is TGTGCCAGCAGCTTAGGTTCCTTCGGGGGGCCTTTAAATGAGCAGTTCTTC. Residues: CASSLGSFGGPLNEQFF.

V gene TRBV5-6 combines with J gene TRBJ2-7, with no clear D. Germline V CDR1 and CDR2: SGHDT, YYEEEE. Trimming pared 4 bases from V and 0 bases from J, leaving 17 bases between. This CDR3 region has 16 residues. CDR3 sequence: CASSPGPDRPSYEQYF. The CDR3 coding sequence is TGTGCCAGCAGCCCCGGCCCAGATCGCCCCTCCTACGAGCAGTACTTC.